This T cell receptor (beta chain) appears in the sequencing data of a study of T cell responses to AZD1222 COVID-19 vaccine. Study details: Second doses at about 4 or about 12 weeks were pooled.

As concerns this clone: Other DNA sequences from this sample encode an identical CDR3 as well.

V dropped 0 bases and J dropped 0 bases, with 12 bases sitting between them. The germline V gene has CDR1 SGHVS and CDR2 FQNEAQ. The CDR3 sequence is 17 residues long. Clones were sequenced by immunoSEQ multiplex PCR, and TCRdb holds only the in-frame ones, with some missing. Of roughly 140,000 clones in the sample, 80% to 95% were seen once. The source of this sequence is an adult in good health. The sample here was peripheral blood, taken on day 0 of AZD1222 vaccination. The chain joins TRBV7-8 to TRBJ2-1; tentative D call: TRBD2 (6 bases). CDR3 residues: CASSLARRGSSYNEQFF. Here the CDR3 DNA reads TGTGCCAGCAGCTTAGCGCGGCGGGGCAGCTCCTACAATGAGCAGTTCTTC.